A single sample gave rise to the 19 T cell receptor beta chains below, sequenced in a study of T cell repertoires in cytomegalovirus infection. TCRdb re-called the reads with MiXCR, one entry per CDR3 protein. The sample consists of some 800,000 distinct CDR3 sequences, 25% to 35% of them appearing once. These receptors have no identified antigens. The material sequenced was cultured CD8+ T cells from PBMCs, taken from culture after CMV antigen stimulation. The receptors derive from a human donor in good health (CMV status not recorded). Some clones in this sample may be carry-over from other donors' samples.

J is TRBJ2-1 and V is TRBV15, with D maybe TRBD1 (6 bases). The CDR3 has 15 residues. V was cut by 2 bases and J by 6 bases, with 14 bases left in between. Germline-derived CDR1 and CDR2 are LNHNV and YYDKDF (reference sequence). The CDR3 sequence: CATSRYRWGLNEQFF. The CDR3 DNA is TGTGCCACCAGCAGATATAGATGGGGGCTCAATGAGCAGTTCTTC. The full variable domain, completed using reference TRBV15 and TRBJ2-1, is DAMVIQNPRYQVTQFGKPVTLSCSQTLNHNVMYWYQQKSSQAPKLLFHYYDKDFNNEADTPDNFQSRRPNTSFCFLDIRSPGLGDTAMYLCATSRYRWGLNEQFFGPGTRLTVL.

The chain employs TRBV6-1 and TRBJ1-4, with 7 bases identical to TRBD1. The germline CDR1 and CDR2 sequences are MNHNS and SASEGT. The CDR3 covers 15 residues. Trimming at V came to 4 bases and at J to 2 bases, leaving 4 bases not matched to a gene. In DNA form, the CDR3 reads TGTGCCAGCAGTGGAGACAGGGTTACTAATGAAAAACTGTTTTTT. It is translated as CASSGDRVTNEKLFF.

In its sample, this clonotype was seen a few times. CDR3 nucleotides: TGCGCCAGCAGCTTGGGGGATACGGACACTGAAGCTTTCTTT. This codes for CASSLGDTDTEAFF. The J gene is TRBJ1-1, the V gene TRBV5-1; D remains unclear. Germline V gives CDR1 SGHRS, CDR2 YFSETQ. Deletions cut 0 bases from V and 3 bases from J, with 9 bases between. The CDR3 extends over 14 amino acids. Filled out from reference TRBV5-1 and TRBJ1-1, the complete variable domain reads KAGVTQTPRYLIKTRGQQVTLSCSPISGHRSVSWYQQTPGQGLQFLFEYFSETQRNKGNFPGRFSGRQFSNSRSEMNVSTLELGDSALYLCASSLGDTDTEAFFGQGTRLTVV.

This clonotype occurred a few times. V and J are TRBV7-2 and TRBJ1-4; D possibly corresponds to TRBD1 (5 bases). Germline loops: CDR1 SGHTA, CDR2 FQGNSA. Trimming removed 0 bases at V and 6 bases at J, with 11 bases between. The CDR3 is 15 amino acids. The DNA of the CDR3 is TGTGCCAGCAGCTTAGCGGCAGGGTACGATGAAAAACTGTTTTTT. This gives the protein CASSLAAGYDEKLFF.

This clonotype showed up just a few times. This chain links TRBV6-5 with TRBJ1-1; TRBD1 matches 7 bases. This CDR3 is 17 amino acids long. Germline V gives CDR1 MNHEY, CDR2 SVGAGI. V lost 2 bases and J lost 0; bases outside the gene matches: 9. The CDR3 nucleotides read TGTGCCAGCAGTTACAGGGCAGGGGGAATAATGAACACTGAAGCTTTCTTT. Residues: CASSYRAGGIMNTEAFF.

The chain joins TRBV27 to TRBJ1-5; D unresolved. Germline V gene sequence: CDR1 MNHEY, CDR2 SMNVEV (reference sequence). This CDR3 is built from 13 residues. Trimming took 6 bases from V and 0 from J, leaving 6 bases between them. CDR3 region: CASRQNSNQPQHF. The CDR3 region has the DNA TGTGCCAGCAGGCAAAATAGCAATCAGCCCCAGCATTTT.

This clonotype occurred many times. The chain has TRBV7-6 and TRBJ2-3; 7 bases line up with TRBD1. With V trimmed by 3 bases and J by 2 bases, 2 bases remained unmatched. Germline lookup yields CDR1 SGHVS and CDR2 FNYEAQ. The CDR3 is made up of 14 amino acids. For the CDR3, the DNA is TGTGCCAGCAGCTTGGGGACAGTCACAGATACGCAGTATTTT. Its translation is CASSLGTVTDTQYF.

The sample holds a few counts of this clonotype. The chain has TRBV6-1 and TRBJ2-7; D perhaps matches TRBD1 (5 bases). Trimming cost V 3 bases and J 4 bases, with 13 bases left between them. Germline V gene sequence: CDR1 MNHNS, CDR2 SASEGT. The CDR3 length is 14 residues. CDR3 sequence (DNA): TGTGCCAGCAGTGACAGGTCAGGGTGGTACGAGCAGTACTTC. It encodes CASSDRSGWYEQYF.

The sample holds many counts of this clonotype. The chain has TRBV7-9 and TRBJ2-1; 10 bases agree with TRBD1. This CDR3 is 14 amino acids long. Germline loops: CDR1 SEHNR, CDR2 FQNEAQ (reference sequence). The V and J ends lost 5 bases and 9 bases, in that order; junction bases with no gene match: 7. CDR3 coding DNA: TGTGCCAGCAGCGTCCGACAGGGGGCGGTTGAGCAGTTCTTC. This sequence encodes CASSVRQGAVEQFF.

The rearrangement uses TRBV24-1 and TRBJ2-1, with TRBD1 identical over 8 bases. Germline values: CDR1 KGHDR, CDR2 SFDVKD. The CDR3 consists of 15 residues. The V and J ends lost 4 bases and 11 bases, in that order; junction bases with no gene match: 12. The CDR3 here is CATSEGSGGPQKQFF. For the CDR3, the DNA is TGTGCCACCAGTGAGGGCTCAGGGGGCCCCCAAAAGCAGTTCTTC.

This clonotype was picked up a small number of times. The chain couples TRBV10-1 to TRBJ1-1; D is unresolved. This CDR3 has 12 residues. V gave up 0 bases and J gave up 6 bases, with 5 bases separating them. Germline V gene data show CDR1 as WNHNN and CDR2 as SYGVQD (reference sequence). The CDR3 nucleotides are TGCGCCAGCAGTGAGTCAGGTCCTGAAGCTTTCTTT. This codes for CASSESGPEAFF.

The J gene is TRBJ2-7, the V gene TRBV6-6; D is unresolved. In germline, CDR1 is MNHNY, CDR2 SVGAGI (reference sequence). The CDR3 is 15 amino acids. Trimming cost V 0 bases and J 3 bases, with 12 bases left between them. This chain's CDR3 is CASSYSSAAFYEQYF. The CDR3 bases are TGTGCCAGCAGTTACTCTTCTGCGGCCTTCTACGAGCAGTACTTC.

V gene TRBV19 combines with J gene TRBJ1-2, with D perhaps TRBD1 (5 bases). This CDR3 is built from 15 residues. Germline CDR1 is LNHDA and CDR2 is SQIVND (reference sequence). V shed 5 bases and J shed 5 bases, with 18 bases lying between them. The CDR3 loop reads CASSFGRGALYGYTF. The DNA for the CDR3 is TGTGCCAGTAGTTTTGGGAGGGGTGCATTGTATGGCTACACCTTC.

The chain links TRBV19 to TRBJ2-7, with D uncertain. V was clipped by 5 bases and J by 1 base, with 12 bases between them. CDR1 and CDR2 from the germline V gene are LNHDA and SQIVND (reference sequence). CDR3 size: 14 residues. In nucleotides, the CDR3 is TGTGCCAGTAGTCCCGAGCCCGGGTCCTACGAGCAGTACGTC. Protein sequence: CASSPEPGSYEQYV.

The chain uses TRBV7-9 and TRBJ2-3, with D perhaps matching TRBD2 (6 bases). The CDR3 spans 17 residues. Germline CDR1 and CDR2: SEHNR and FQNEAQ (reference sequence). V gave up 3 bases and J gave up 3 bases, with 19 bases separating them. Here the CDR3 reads CASSLPSNGGSTDTQYF. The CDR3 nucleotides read TGTGCCAGCAGCTTGCCCTCTAACGGGGGTTCGACAGATACGCAGTATTTT.

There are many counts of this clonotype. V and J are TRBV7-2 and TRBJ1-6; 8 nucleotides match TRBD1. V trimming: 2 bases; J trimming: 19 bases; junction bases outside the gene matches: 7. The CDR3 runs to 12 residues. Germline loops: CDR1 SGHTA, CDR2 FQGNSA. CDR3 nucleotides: TGTGCCAGCAGCTTATGGCCGGGACAGGTGCACTTT. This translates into CASSLWPGQVHF.

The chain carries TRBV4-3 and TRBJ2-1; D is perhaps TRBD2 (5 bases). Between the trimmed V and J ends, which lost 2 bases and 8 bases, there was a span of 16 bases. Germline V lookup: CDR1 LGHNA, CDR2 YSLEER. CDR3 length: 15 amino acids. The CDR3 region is CASSQWDTRQDEQFF. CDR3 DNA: TGCGCCAGCAGCCAATGGGATACTAGGCAAGATGAGCAGTTCTTC.

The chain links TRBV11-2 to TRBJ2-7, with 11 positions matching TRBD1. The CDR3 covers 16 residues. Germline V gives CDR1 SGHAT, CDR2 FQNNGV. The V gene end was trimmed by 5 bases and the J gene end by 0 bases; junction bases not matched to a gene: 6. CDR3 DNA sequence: TGTGCCAGCAGCCCCGAGGACAGGGGGCTCTCCTACGAGCAGTACGTC. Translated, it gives CASSPEDRGLSYEQYV.

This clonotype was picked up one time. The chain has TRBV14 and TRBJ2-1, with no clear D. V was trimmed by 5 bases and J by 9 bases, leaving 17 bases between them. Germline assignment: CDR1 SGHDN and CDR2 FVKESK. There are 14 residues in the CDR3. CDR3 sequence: CASSSDPLRTEQFF. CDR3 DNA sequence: TGTGCCAGCAGCTCGGACCCACTGCGGACTGAGCAGTTCTTC.